The entry below describes one TCR beta chain. The V end lost 8 bases, the J end lost 6 bases, and 17 bases lay between the germline ends. Germline CDR1 KGHSH, CDR2 LQKENI. The CDR3 covers 14 residues. The data originate from a study of T-cell memory formation after mild COVID-19. TCRdb analysed the 5' RACE reads with MiXCR anew, one entry per CDR3 protein. The sample shows 45,000 to 55,000 distinct CDR3 sequences, around 7.3% of them seen only once. The chain recombines TRBV18 with TRBJ2-1; D remains ambiguous. The source material was PBMCs or a T cell subset sorted from them (not recorded which). The clonotype originates from a man between 18 and 35 years old who had mild COVID-19 (a few samples of this study predate the infection). Cell type and time point are not known. The CDR3 coding sequence is TGTGCCAGCCATCCCGGCGGCCTCTCCAATGAGCAGTTCTTC. It translates to CASHPGGLSNEQFF.